This TCR beta chain was profiled in a study of blood T cells in healthy people across ages. Overall study findings and caveats: Measured against age, TCR beta diversity per million T cells decreased in a roughly linear manner.

It was with a sample-barcoded 5' primer and a J-beta primer mix that a second PCR of about 6 to 11 cycles was run. All samples yielded 3 million or more CDR3-containing paired-end reads. TCRdb reprocessed the 5' RACE reads via MiXCR and lists one record per CDR3 protein. Altogether some 1.7 million distinct CDR3 sequences are present, roughly 27% being singletons, with the ten largest covering around 7.7%. At least ten counts were recorded for this clonotype. Antigen specificity is unknown. The donors, all healthy, were Caucasians living in Russia, aged about 6 to 95. The sample, approximately 11 milliliters of peripheral blood, was drawn from each donor. The V and J ends lost 1 base and 0 bases respectively, with 17 bases between them. The CDR3 is made up of 18 amino acids. The germline V gene encodes CDR1 MRHNA and CDR2 SNTAGT.

The sequence was collected from a woman in her 30s in good health. The sequenced sample was blood. The rearrangement joins TRBV6-4 to TRBJ2-3; tentative D call: TRBD1 (6 bases). This chain's CDR3 is CASSDCRTVRSSTDTQYF. For the CDR3, the DNA is TGTGCCAGCAGTGACTGTCGGACAGTAAGATCTAGCACAGATACGCAGTATTTT.